What follows are 11 T cell receptor beta chains derived from one specimen sequenced in a study of patients and donors after allogeneic stem cell transplantation. MiXCR, run by TCRdb on the RT-PCR reads, gives a single entry per CDR3 protein. This sample yields about 100,000 distinct CDR3 sequences, of which 35% to 45% are seen a single time; around 25% belongs to the top ten. The source material was blood, either unsorted or a sorted T cell fraction (not recorded which). The receptors stem from a human donor who was either an allogeneic HSCT recipient or a stem cell or donor lymphocyte infusion donor (not recorded which). It is not recorded whose cells these are; they may come from a transplant donor.

This chain connects TRBV10-3 to TRBJ1-1; D is ambiguous. This CDR3 is 14 amino acids long. The germline V gene has CDR1 ENHRY and CDR2 SYGVKD. V lost 7 bases to trimming and J lost 1 base, with 13 bases between them. CDR3 nucleotides: TGTGCCATCAAAATGGGCAGCCCGAACACTGAAGCTTTCTTT. Translated: CAIKMGSPNTEAFF.

The rearrangement uses TRBV15 and TRBJ1-4; 7 bases align to TRBD1. Germline V CDR1 and CDR2: LNHNV, YYDKDF (reference sequence). V lost 5 bases, J lost 3 bases, and 6 bases stayed unmatched. This CDR3 is 15 amino acids long. The CDR3 spells CATSPPGQPNEKLFF. CDR3 DNA sequence: TGTGCCACCAGCCCACCGGGACAGCCTAATGAAAAACTGTTTTTT.

This clonotype was found a few times. The V gene is TRBV11-2, the J gene TRBJ2-3, with unresolved D. There are 14 residues in the CDR3. In germline, CDR1 is SGHAT, CDR2 FQNNGV. The germline V and J ends were trimmed by 2 bases and 0 bases, with 6 bases remaining between them. CDR3 sequence: CASSLMDSTDTQYF. CDR3 DNA sequence: TGTGCCAGCAGCTTAATGGACAGCACAGATACGCAGTATTTT.

The rearrangement joins TRBV12-3 or TRBV12-4 to TRBJ2-2, with TRBD2 matching 8 bases. The V segment lost 3 bases and the J segment 0 bases; nucleotides outside the gene matches: 9. CDR3 length: 18 amino acids. CDR3 sequence reads: CASSFSYPGLANTGELFF. CDR3 bases: TGTGCCAGCAGTTTCTCCTACCCGGGACTAGCGAACACCGGGGAGCTGTTTTTT.

This clonotype was counted at least ten times. V and J are TRBV7-9 and TRBJ1-1; 7 bases fit TRBD1. J was trimmed by 3 bases and V by 1 base; bases with no gene match: 11. Germline values: CDR1 SEHNR, CDR2 FQNEAQ (reference sequence). CDR3 size: 17 residues. CDR3 sequence: CASSLEQGSLRDTEAFF. The CDR3, as DNA: TGTGCCAGCAGCTTAGAACAGGGGTCCCTCCGGGACACTGAAGCTTTCTTT.

The chain employs TRBV6-2 or TRBV6-3 and TRBJ2-2, with unresolved D. Trimming removed 6 bases at V and 0 bases at J, with 8 bases between. Germline assignment: CDR1 MNHEY and CDR2 SVGEGT. The CDR3 runs 14 residues. The DNA for the CDR3 is TGTGCCAGCAGACCGGGCGCGAACACCGGGGAGCTGTTTTTT. Its translation is CASRPGANTGELFF.

The V and J genes are TRBV5-1 and TRBJ2-1; 8 bases map to TRBD2. CDR1 is SGHRS and CDR2 is YFSETQ in the germline V gene. V gave up 3 bases and J gave up 5 bases; unmatched junction bases: 10. This CDR3 is built from 16 residues. The CDR3 DNA reads TGCGCCAGCAGCTACCCCGGGACTAGTGGGAACAATGAGCAGTTCTTC. This gives the protein CASSYPGTSGNNEQFF.

This chain connects TRBV6-5 to TRBJ2-7; possibly TRBD1 or TRBD2 for D (5 bases each). This CDR3 is 15 amino acids long. V was pared by 6 bases and J by 7 bases, with 22 bases between. Germline V gene sequence: CDR1 MNHEY, CDR2 SVGAGI. The CDR3 DNA is TGTGCCAGCAGCCGCCCGGGGTTGGGGACGAAGGAGCAGTACTTC. Protein sequence: CASSRPGLGTKEQYF.

The V gene is TRBV7-2, the J gene TRBJ2-3; D not resolved. CDR1 is SGHTA, CDR2 FQGNSA, per germline. The CDR3 runs 14 residues. V was pared by 7 bases and J by 2 bases, with 13 bases between. As DNA, the CDR3 is TGTGCCAGCACCCTATACGTCTCCACAGATACGCAGTATTTT. The encoded protein is CASTLYVSTDTQYF. Looking up the rest from reference TRBV7-2 and TRBJ2-3 gives the full variable domain: GAGVSQSPSNKVTEKGKDVELRCDPISGHTALYWYRQSLGQGLEFLIYFQGNSAPDKSGLPSDRFSAERTGGSVSTLTIQRTQQEDSAVYLCASTLYVSTDTQYFGPGTRLTVL.

The chain employs TRBV4-1 and TRBJ2-1; TRBD1 matches at 10 bases. This CDR3 contains 16 residues. V lost 2 bases, J lost 5 bases, and 6 bases stayed unmatched. Per germline, CDR1 MGHRA and CDR2 YSYEKL. Here the CDR3 reads CASSQKRQGADNEQFF. The CDR3 bases are TGCGCCAGCAGCCAAAAGAGACAGGGGGCGGACAATGAGCAGTTCTTC.

In its sample, this clonotype was seen many times. This chain uses TRBV12-3 or TRBV12-4 with TRBJ1-1; no clear D gene. Trimming took off 1 base at V and 2 bases at J, with 14 bases between the two ends. The CDR3 runs 16 residues. DNA of the CDR3: TGTGCCAGCAGTTTAGAGACACACGGCTTTAACACTGAAGCTTTCTTT. Encoded protein: CASSLETHGFNTEAFF.